Listed below are T cell receptor beta chains from one sample, sequenced in a study of T cell responses to AZD1222 COVID-19 vaccine. Profiling relied on immunoSEQ multiplex PCR, and the TCRdb table lists in-frame clones only, not all of them. The table lists over 150,000 clones, roughly 90% of them singletons, with roughly 5.5% in the top ten. This material consisted of peripheral blood, taken on day 0 of AZD1222 vaccination. The receptors were gathered from an adult in good health. Both conserved end residues are part of each CDR3. A D gene is named only where the DNA matches it firmly. Clone size is stated in some rows and not others, as once, few, many or a class when expanded.

>-|-|TRBV28|TRBJ1-1
TGTGCCAGCAGTTTAGGGGGGCAGGAAGCTTTCTTT
CASSLGGQEAFF
>-|-|TRBV7-3|TRBJ1-1
TGTGCCAGCAGCCCAGTTGGGGAAGGCACTGAAGCTTTCTTT
CASSPVGEGTEAFF
>-|-|TRBV7-3|TRBJ2-6
TGTGCCAGCAGCTTCTGGGCCTCTGGGGCCAACGTCCTGACTTTC
CASSFWASGANVLTF
>-|-|TRBV5-4|TRBJ1-1
TGTGCCAGCAGCTCATGGGAGACAGGAGGGGAAGCTTTCTTT
CASSSWETGGEAFF
>-|-|TRBV7-9|TRBJ1-2
TGTGCCAGCGGTCCACTATCAGCCGATAACTATGGCTACACCTTC
CASGPLSADNYGYTF
>-|TRBD2|TRBV7-6|TRBJ2-1
TGTGCCAGCAGCTTTCAAGCGGGAGGGAAAGGTAATGAGCAGTTCTTC
CASSFQAGGKGNEQFF
>-|TRBD1|TRBV6-2/TRBV6-3|TRBJ1-2
TGTGCCAGCAGTCCACTACCGGGACAGGGGCGGCCCTACTATGGCTACACCTTC
CASSPLPGQGRPYYGYTF
>-|-|TRBV6-5|TRBJ1-5
TGTGCCAGCAGCCCCGGGTGGCAGCCCCAGCATTTT
CASSPGWQPQHF
>-|-|TRBV5-4|TRBJ2-5
TGTGCCAGCAGCTTACAACACAGGCGATACCAAGAGACCCAGTACTTC
CASSLQHRRYQETQYF
>-|-|TRBV27|TRBJ2-1
TGTGCCAGCAGTTTAGGGGTAAGGGGTGAGCAGTTCTTC
CASSLGVRGEQFF
>-|TRBD2|TRBV28|TRBJ2-3
TGTGCCAGCAGTCAGAGACTAGCGGGGGTCACAGATACGCAGTATTTT
CASSQRLAGVTDTQYF
>once|-|TRBV7-2|TRBJ2-4
TGTGCCAGCACCCTCCTCCAAGGGTTAGGAAACATTCAGTACTTC
CASTLLQGLGNIQYF
>-|TRBD1|TRBV29-1|TRBJ2-5
TGCAGCGTGCCGGGACAGGGATGGGAGACCCAGTACTTC
CSVPGQGWETQYF
>few|-|TRBV30|TRBJ1-2
TGTGCCTGGAGTAAGGACCGTCTCAACTATGGCTACACCTTC
CAWSKDRLNYGYTF
>-|-|TRBV24-1|TRBJ1-2
TGTGCCACCAGTGACACTAAGTCGAGCCCTCTCTATGGCTACACCTTC
CATSDTKSSPLYGYTF
>-|-|TRBV28|TRBJ1-2
TGTGCCAGCAGATTTAATACGAACTATGGCTACACCTTC
CASRFNTNYGYTF
>once|TRBD1|TRBV9|TRBJ2-2
TGTGCCAGCAGCTTACAGGGGGAGAACACCGGGGAGCTGTTTTTT
CASSLQGENTGELFF